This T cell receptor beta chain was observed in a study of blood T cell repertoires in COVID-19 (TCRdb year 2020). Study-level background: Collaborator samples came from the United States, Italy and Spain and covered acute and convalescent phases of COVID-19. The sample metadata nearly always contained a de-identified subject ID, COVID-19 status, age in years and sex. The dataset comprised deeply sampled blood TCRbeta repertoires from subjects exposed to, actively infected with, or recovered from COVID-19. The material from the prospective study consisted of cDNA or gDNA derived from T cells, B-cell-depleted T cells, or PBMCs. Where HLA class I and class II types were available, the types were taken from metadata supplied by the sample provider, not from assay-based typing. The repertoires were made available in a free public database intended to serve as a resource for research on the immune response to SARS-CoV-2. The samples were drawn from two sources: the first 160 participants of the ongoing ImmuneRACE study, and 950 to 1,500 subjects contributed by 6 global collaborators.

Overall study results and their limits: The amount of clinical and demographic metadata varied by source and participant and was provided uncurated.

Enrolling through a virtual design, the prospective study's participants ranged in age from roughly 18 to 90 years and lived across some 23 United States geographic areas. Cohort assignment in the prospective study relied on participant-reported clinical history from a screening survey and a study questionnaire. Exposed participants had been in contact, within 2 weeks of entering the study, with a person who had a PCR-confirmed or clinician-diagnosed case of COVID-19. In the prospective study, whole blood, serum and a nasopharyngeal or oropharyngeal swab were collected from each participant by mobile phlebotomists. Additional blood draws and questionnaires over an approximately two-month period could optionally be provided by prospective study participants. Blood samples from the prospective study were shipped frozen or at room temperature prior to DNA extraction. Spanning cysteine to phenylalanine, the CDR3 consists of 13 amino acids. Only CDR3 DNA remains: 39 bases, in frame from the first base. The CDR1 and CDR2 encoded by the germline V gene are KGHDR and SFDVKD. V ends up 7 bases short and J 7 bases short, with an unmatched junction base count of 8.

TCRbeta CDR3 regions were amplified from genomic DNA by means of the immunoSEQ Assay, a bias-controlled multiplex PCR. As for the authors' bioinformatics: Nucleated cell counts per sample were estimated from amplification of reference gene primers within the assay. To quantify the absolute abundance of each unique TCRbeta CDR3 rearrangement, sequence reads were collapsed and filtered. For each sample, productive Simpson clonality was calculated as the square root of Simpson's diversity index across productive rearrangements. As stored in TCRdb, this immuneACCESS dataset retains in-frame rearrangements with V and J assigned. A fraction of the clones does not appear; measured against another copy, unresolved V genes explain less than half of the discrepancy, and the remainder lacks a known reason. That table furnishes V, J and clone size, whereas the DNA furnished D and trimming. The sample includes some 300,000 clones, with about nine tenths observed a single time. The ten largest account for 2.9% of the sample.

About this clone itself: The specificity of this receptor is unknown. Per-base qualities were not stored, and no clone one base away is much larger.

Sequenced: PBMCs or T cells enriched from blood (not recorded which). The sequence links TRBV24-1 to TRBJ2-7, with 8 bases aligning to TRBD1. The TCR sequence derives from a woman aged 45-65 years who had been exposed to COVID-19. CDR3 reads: CATSPGQGGEQYF. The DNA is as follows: TGTGCCACCAGCCCCGGACAGGGTGGAGAGCAGTACTTC.